The 16 T cell receptor beta chains below were found in one sample sequenced in a study of control samples from healthy donors and cancer patients. Method: immunoSEQ multiplex PCR; TCRdb's copy keeps in-frame clones and lacks some. The data show 170,000 or so clones, with about 93% seen just once and more than 1.4% held by the top ten. Sequencing used blood. The origin of the receptors is a man between 18 and 35 years old in good health.

The chain links TRBV5-1 to TRBJ2-1, with D maybe TRBD1 (6 bases). This CDR3 comprises 17 residues. V shed 1 base and J shed 2 bases, with 16 bases lying between them. Germline-derived CDR1 and CDR2 are SGHRS and YFSETQ. CDR3: CASSLSLATGTYNEQFF. CDR3 DNA: TGCGCCAGCAGCTTGTCGTTAGCCACAGGGACCTACAATGAGCAGTTCTTC.

The rearrangement joins TRBV24-1 to TRBJ1-5; no clear D gene. The V and J ends lost 4 bases and 1 base respectively, with 4 bases between them. Germline CDR1 is KGHDR and CDR2 is SFDVKD. The CDR3 contains 13 residues. CDR3: CATSEGSNQPQHF. The CDR3 DNA follows: TGTGCCACCAGTGAGGGGAGCAATCAGCCCCAGCATTTT.

The chain couples TRBV2 to TRBJ1-2, with D maybe TRBD1 (6 bases). V lost 7 bases and J lost 5, with 14 bases in between. Germline CDR1 SNHLY, CDR2 FYNNEI. The CDR3 consists of 13 residues. The CDR3 coding sequence is TGTGCCAGCACCCAGGGGACGCCATATGGCTACACCTTC. Its translation is CASTQGTPYGYTF. The complete variable domain, with remaining parts taken from reference TRBV2 and TRBJ1-2, reads EPEVTQTPSHQVTQMGQEVILRCVPISNHLYFYWYRQILGQKVEFLVSFYNNEISEKSEIFDDQFSVERPDGSNFTLKIRSTKLEDSAMYFCASTQGTPYGYTFGSGTRLTVV.

This chain links TRBV3-1 (or the pseudogene TRBV3-2) with TRBJ1-2; TRBD1 matches 7 bases. V shed 2 bases and J 3 bases; nucleotides not matched to a gene: 6. CDR1 and CDR2 from the germline V gene are LGHDT and YNNKEL (reference sequence). This CDR3 is 15 amino acids long. The CDR3 DNA reads as TGTGCCAGCAGCCAACTTCAAGGGGGCTACTATGGCTACACCTTC. This sequence encodes CASSQLQGGYYGYTF.

V and J are TRBV5-1 and TRBJ2-2; 7 nucleotides agree with TRBD1. CDR1 is SGHRS, CDR2 YFSETQ, per germline. V trimming: 4 bases; J trimming: 6 bases; junction bases outside the gene matches: 9. The length of the CDR3 is 15 residues. CDR3 in amino acids: CASSTTGMSAGELFF. In DNA form, the CDR3 reads TGCGCCAGCAGCACGACAGGGATGTCAGCCGGGGAGCTGTTTTTT. The whole variable domain, remainder taken from reference TRBV5-1 and TRBJ2-2, is KAGVTQTPRYLIKTRGQQVTLSCSPISGHRSVSWYQQTPGQGLQFLFEYFSETQRNKGNFPGRFSGRQFSNSRSEMNVSTLELGDSALYLCASSTTGMSAGELFFGEGSRLTVL.

J is TRBJ2-2 and V is TRBV27; no reliable D call. V lost 2 bases to trimming and J lost 7 bases, with 5 bases between them. The CDR3 loop spans 12 amino acids. Germline lookup yields CDR1 MNHEY and CDR2 SMNVEV (reference sequence). This CDR3 reads CASSLLYGELFF. CDR3 nucleotide sequence: TGTGCCAGCAGTTTACTGTACGGGGAGCTGTTTTTT.

The rearrangement joins TRBV6-5 to TRBJ1-3, with unresolved D. This CDR3 contains 10 residues. The V end lost 7 bases, the J end lost 7 bases, and 5 bases lay between the germline ends. Germline V CDR1 and CDR2: MNHEY, SVGAGI. As DNA, the CDR3 is TGTGCCAGCATACTCAACACCATATATTTT. Translation gives CASILNTIYF.

This clone was detected only once. The chain employs TRBV12-3 or TRBV12-4 and TRBJ1-1; no reliable D call. This CDR3 spans 13 amino acids. Trimming cost V 7 bases and J 5 bases, with 14 bases left between them. CDR3 protein: CASTPAGFTEAFF. In DNA form, the CDR3 reads TGTGCCAGCACCCCAGCGGGCTTTACTGAAGCTTTCTTT.

The chain employs TRBV6-5 and TRBJ2-1, with 9 bases lining up with TRBD1. V dropped 8 bases and J dropped 6; count of bases not matched to a gene: 2. Germline V gene sequence: CDR1 MNHEY, CDR2 SVGAGI. The CDR3 spans 12 residues. CDR3 region: CASDRGTNEQFF. The CDR3 DNA reads TGTGCCAGCGACAGGGGGACCAATGAGCAGTTCTTC.

Written as DNA, the CDR3 is TGCAGCGTTGAAGGTTTTCCGGAGGGCCACACCGGGGAGCTGTTTTTT. This translates into CSVEGFPEGHTGELFF. J is TRBJ2-2 and V is TRBV29-1; D is possibly TRBD2 (6 bases). Trimming stripped 1 base from V and 3 bases from J, with 15 bases between. Looked up from germline, CDR1 is SQVTM and CDR2 is ANQGSEA. This CDR3 is 16 amino acids long.

This sequence joins TRBV24-1 and TRBJ1-5, with 8 bases lining up with TRBD1. V shed 4 bases and J 0 bases; nucleotides not matched to a gene: 4. CDR1 is KGHDR, CDR2 SFDVKD, per germline. The CDR3 length is 16 residues. CDR3 loop: CATSDPTGDSNQPQHF. CDR3 DNA sequence: TGTGCCACCAGTGACCCGACAGGGGATAGCAATCAGCCCCAGCATTTT.

CDR3 DNA: TGTGCCAGCACCCTCTTTGGCACAGATACGCAGTATTTT. Residues: CASTLFGTDTQYF. The rearrangement uses TRBV2 and TRBJ2-3; D is unclear. Germline CDR1 is SNHLY and CDR2 is FYNNEI. The CDR3 runs 13 residues. Trimming shortened V by 7 bases and J by 1 base, and 9 bases separated the two germline ends.

The table lists this clone with a count of one. The rearrangement uses TRBV6-5 and TRBJ1-3; D remains ambiguous. The CDR3 covers 15 residues. V was cut by 5 bases and J by 0 bases, with 11 bases left in between. Germline assignment: CDR1 MNHEY and CDR2 SVGAGI. CDR3 in amino acids: CASSLRGYSGNTIYF. The CDR3 region has the DNA TGTGCCAGCAGTCTACGGGGATACTCTGGAAACACCATATATTTT.

A single count supports this clone. The chain combines TRBV11-2 with TRBJ1-4; no firm D call. V was pared by 5 bases and J by 0 bases, with 16 bases between. CDR1 and CDR2 from the germline V gene are SGHAT and FQNNGV. The length of the CDR3 is 17 residues. For the CDR3, the DNA is TGTGCCAGCAGCCGATTAATGATGTTTGCAACTAATGAAAAACTGTTTTTT. Its protein is CASSRLMMFATNEKLFF.

The CDR3 DNA is TGTGCCAGCAGTGAATCTTACAGGGGGAGCTACACCTTC. The encoded protein is CASSESYRGSYTF. V gene TRBV2 combines with J gene TRBJ1-2; 8 positions match TRBD1. With 2 bases clipped from V and 9 bases from J, the junction kept 5 bases outside the gene matches. The CDR3 contains 13 residues. Germline CDR1 SNHLY, CDR2 FYNNEI.

The J gene is TRBJ1-2, the V gene TRBV7-6, with D unclear. Germline V gene sequence: CDR1 SGHVS, CDR2 FNYEAQ. This CDR3 region has 12 residues. The V gene lost 5 bases and the J gene lost 6 bases, with 10 bases spanning the gap. The CDR3 DNA reads as TGTGCCAGCAGCGGCTGGGTAGATGGCTACACCTTC. Translation gives CASSGWVDGYTF.